What follows is one T cell receptor (beta chain) and its context. The antigen is unknown. The sample is drawn from a study of cytomegalovirus exposure and HLA in healthy donors. Study-level background: The approximately 130 validation repertoires matched the roughly 700 first-cohort repertoires in platform, a later analysis reported.

Findings and limits, study-wide: A list of approximately 150 TCR beta chains associated with cytomegalovirus was given. A few of the chains that were CMV-associated were confirmed in vitro to be specific for CMV antigens.

The donors formed part of the 120-subject validation cohort, distinct from the roughly 640-subject first cohort. The protocol was immunoSEQ multiplex PCR, while the TCRdb copy is restricted to in-frame clones and leaves out a portion. The sample lists 200,000 to 250,000 clones, approximately 82% occurring once. This TCR was recovered from a woman aged 18-35 years in good health and CMV-seronegative. Sequencing input: PBMCs.

CDR3 bases: TGCAGTGCTAGGAACTTAGGGGAGCTGTTTTTT. Residues: CSARNLGELFF. This chain joins TRBV20-1 and TRBJ2-2; D is unclear. The CDR3 loop spans 11 amino acids. The germline gives CDR1 DFQATT, CDR2 SNEGSKA (reference sequence). V gave up 3 bases and J gave up 8 bases, with 7 bases separating them.